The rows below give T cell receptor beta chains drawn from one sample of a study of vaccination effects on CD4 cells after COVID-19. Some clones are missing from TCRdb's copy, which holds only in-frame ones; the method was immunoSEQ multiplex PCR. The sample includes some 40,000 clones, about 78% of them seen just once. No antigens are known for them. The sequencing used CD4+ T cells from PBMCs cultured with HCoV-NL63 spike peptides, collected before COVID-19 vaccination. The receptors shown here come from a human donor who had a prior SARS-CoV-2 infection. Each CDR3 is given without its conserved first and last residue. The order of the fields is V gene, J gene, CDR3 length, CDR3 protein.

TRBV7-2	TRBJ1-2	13	ASSYNHDRAYGYT
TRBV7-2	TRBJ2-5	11	ASSLGTRGTQY
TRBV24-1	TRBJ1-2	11	ATSDFSGAGYT
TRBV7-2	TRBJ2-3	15	ASSLDSLRGGTDTQY
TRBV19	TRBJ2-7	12	ASSPLQSLREQY
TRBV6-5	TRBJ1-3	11	ASSYRGGNTIY
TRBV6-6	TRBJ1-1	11	ASSTSGDTEAF
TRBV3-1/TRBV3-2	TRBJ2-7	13	ASSQRAGDPYEQY
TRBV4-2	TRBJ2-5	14	ASSHDRGNGEETQY
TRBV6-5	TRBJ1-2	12	ASTTLWGENGYT
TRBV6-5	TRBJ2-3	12	ASRLAGGQDTQY
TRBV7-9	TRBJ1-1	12	ASSFWEEGTEAF
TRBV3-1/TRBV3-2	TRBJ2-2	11	ASSPLVTGELF
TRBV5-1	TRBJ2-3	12	ASTGQASTDTQY
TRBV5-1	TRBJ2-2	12	ASSLERFTGELF
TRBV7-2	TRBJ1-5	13	ASSLDGAPYQPQH
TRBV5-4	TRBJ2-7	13	ASSSKRQGYNEQY
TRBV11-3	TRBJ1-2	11	ASSFERNYGYT
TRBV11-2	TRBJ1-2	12	ASTRLRGAGGYT
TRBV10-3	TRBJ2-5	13	AISEPQQGQETQY
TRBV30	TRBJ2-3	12	AWSGYEVTDTQY
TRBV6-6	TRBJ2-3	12	ASKLRGRGDTQY
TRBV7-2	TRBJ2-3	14	ASSLDRYSSTDTQY
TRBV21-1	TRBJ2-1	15	ASSKDWGTSGYNEQF
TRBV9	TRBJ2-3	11	ASSAILADTQY
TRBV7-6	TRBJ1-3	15	ASSLGQGLAPGNTIY
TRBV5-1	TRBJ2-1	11	ASSLAASGEQF
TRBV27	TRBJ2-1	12	ASSLWGHRDEQF
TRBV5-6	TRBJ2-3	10	ASSLSRDTQY
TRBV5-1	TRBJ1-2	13	ASSLSFGTGYGYT
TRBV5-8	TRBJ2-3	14	ASSFNDDRAADTQY
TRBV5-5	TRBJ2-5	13	ASSTSPAAGGTQY
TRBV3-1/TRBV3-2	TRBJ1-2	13	ASSQESTGGRGYT
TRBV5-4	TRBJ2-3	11	AQKRGGTDTQY
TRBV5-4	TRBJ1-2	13	ASSSPGGPGYGYT
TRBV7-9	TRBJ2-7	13	ASNSGGQGVYEQY
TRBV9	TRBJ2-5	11	ASNNHREETQY
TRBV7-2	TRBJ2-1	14	ASSWTGTSGYNEQF
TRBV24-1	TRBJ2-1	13	ATSHGSGRNNEQF
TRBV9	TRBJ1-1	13	ASSRLGQTNTEAF
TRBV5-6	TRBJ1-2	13	ASSLGRQGRYGYT
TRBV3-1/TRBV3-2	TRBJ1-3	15	ASSQVGRSYSGNTIY
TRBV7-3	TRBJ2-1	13	ASSFLRGGLNEQF
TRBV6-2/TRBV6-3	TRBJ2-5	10	ASSTSDRTQY
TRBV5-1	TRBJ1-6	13	ASSPSVGYNSPLH
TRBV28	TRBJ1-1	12	ASPYRVGNTEAF
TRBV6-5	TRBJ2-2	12	ASREGANTGELF
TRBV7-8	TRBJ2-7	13	ASSRAGTGFYEQY
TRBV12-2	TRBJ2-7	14	ASRSTSGGVSYEQY
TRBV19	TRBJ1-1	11	ASRAPGNTEAF
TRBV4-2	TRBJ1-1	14	ASSQDKGPAGLGAF
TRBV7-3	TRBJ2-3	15	ASSLLGLAGGTDTQY
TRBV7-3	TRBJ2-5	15	ASSPRGLAGGWETQY
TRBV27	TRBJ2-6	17	ASSPTLRDGNSGANVLT
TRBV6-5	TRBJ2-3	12	ASSRQTLHIKQY
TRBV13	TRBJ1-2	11	ASSHPGKYGYT
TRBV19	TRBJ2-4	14	ASSFLAGGPGNIQY
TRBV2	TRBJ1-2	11	ASRVGGASGYT